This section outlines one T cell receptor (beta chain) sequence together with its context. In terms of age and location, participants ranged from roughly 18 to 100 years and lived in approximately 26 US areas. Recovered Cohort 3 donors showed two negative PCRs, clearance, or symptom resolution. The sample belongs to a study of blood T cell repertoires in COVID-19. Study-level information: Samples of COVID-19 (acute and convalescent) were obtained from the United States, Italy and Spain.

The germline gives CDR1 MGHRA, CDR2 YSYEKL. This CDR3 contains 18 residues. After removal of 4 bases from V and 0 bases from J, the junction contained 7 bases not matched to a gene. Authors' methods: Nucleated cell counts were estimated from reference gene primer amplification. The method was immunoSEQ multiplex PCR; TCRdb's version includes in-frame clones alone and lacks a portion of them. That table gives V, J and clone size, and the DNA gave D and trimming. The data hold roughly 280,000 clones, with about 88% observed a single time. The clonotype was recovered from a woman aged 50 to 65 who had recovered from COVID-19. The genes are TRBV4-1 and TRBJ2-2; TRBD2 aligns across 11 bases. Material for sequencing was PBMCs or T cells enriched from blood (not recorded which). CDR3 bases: TGCGCCAGCAGCCTAACGACTAGCGGGATGACGAACACCGGGGAGCTGTTTTTT. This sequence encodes CASSLTTSGMTNTGELFF.